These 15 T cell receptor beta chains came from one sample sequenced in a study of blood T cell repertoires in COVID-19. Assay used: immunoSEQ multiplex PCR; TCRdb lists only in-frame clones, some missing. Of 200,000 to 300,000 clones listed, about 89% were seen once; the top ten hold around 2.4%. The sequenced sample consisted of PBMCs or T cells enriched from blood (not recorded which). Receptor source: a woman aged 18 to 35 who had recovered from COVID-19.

CDR3 DNA sequence: TGTGCCAGCAGCGGGAGGGAGGCCTATGGCTACACCTTC. It encodes CASSGREAYGYTF. V is TRBV5-8 and J is TRBJ1-2; no clear D. Germline V gene sequence: CDR1 SGHTS, CDR2 YDEGEE. The CDR3 totals 13 residues. The V end was cut by 4 bases, the J end by 4 bases, with 11 bases between.

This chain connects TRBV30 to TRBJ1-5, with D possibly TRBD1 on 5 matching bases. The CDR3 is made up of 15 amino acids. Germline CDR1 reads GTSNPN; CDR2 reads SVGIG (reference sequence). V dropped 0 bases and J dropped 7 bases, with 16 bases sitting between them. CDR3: CAWSVRQGLWQPQHF. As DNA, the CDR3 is TGTGCCTGGAGTGTTCGGCAGGGATTATGGCAGCCCCAGCATTTT.

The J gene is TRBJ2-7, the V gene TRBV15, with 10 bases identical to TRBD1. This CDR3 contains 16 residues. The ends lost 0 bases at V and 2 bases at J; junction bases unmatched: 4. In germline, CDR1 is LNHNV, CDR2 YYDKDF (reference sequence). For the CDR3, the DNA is TGTGCCACCAGCAGAGAGGTCGGGACAGGGGCCTACGAGCAGTACTTC. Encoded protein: CATSREVGTGAYEQYF. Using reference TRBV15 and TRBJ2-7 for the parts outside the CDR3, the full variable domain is DAMVIQNPRYQVTQFGKPVTLSCSQTLNHNVMYWYQQKSSQAPKLLFHYYDKDFNNEADTPDNFQSRRPNTSFCFLDIRSPGLGDTAMYLCATSREVGTGAYEQYFGPGTRLTVT.

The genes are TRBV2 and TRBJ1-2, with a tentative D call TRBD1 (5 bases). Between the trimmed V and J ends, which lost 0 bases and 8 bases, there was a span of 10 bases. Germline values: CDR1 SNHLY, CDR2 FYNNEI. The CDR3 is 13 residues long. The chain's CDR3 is CASSEAGAEGYTF. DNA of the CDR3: TGTGCCAGCAGTGAAGCTGGGGCGGAAGGCTACACCTTC.

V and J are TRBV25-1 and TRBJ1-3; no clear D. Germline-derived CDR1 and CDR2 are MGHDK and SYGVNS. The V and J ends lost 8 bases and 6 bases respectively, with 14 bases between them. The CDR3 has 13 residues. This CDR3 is CASGPLAENTIYF. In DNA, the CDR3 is TGTGCCAGCGGGCCCTTAGCGGAAAACACCATATATTTT. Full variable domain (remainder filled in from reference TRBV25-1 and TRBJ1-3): EADIYQTPRYLVIGTGKKITLECSQTMGHDKMYWYQQDPGMELHLIHYSYGVNSTEKGDLSSESTVSRIRTEHFPLTLESARPSHTSQYLCASGPLAENTIYFGEGSWLTVV.

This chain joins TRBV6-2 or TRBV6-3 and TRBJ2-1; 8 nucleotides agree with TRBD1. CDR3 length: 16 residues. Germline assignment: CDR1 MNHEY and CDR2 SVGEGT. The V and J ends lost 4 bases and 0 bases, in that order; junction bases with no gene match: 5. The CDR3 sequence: CASSWNDRGSYNEQFF. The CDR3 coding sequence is TGTGCCAGCAGTTGGAATGACAGGGGCTCCTACAATGAGCAGTTCTTC.

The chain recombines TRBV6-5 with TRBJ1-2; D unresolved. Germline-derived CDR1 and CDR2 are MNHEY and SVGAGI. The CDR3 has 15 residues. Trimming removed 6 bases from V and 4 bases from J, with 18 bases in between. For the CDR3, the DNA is TGTGCCAGCAGCGCCACTCTCTATGAAACCTATGGCTACACCTTC. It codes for CASSATLYETYGYTF.

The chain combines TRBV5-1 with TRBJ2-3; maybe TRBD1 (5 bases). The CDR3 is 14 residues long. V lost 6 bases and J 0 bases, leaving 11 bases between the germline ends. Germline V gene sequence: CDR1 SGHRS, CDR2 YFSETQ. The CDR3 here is CASTLGASTDTQYF. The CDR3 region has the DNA TGCGCCAGCACCTTAGGGGCTAGCACAGATACGCAGTATTTT.

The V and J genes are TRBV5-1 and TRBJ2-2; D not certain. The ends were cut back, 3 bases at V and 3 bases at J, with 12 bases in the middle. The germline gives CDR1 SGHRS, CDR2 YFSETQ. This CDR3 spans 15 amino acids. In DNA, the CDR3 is TGCGCCAGCAGCTCCCCGGCCCTAGACACCGGGGAGCTGTTTTTT. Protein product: CASSSPALDTGELFF.

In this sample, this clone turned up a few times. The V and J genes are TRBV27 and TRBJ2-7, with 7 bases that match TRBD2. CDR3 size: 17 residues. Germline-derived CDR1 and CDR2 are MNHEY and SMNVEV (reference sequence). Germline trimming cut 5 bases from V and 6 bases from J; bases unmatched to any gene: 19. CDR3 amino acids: CASSPLFVSGIPREQYF. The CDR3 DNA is TGTGCCAGCAGTCCCCTTTTCGTAAGCGGGATCCCCCGCGAGCAGTACTTC.

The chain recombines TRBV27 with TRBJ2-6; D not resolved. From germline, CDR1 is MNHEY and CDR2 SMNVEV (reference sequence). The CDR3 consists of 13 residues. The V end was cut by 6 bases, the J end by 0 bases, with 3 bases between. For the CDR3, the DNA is TGTGCCAGCAGCCTCTCTGGGGCCAACGTCCTGACTTTC. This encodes CASSLSGANVLTF.

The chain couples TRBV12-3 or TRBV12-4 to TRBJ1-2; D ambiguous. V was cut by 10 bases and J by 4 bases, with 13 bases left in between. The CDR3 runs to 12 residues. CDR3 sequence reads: CATKRTLYGYTF. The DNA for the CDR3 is TGTGCCACCAAGCGAACTCTCTATGGCTACACCTTC.

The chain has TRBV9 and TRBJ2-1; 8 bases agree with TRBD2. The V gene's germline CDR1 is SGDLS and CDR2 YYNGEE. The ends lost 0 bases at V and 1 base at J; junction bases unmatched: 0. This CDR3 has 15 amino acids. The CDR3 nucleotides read TGTGCCAGCAGCGTAGCGGGGGGGTCCTACAATGAGCAGTTCTTC. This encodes CASSVAGGSYNEQFF.

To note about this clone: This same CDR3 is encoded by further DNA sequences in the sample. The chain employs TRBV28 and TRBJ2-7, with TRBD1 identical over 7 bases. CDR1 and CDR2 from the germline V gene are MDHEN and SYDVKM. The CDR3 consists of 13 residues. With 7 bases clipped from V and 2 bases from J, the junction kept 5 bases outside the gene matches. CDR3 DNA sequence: TGTGCCAGCAAGAGGACAGGCACCTACGAGCAGTACTTC. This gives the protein CASKRTGTYEQYF.

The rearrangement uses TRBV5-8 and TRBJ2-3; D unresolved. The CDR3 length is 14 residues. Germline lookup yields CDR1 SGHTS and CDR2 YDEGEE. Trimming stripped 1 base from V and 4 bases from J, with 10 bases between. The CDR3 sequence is CASSLRREADTQYF. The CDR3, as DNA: TGTGCCAGCAGCTTGAGGAGAGAGGCAGATACGCAGTATTTT.